Following are 23 T cell receptor beta chains from one sample sequenced in a study of CD8 T cells in ankylosing spondylitis. Points from the study as a whole: Among TCR beta sequences, a motif of roughly 8 highly homologous variants appeared characteristic of ankylosing spondylitis blood.

TCRdb re-called the 5' RACE reads through MiXCR, storing one row per CDR3 protein. The data contain 500,000 to 650,000 distinct CDR3 sequences, about 5% of them singletons. Their antigen targets remain unknown. The sample was blood, either unsorted or a sorted T cell fraction (not recorded which). The receptors were gathered from a male donor with ankylosing spondylitis.

Ten or more counts support this clonotype. The J gene is TRBJ1-6, the V gene TRBV6-2 or TRBV6-3; no clear D gene. The CDR3 has 13 amino acids. V lost 5 bases to trimming and J lost 13 bases, with 15 bases between them. Germline V lookup: CDR1 MNHEY, CDR2 SVGEGT. This chain's CDR3 is CASSRRPLSPLHF. The CDR3 coding sequence is TGTGCCAGCAGTCGAAGGCCTCTGTCGCCCCTCCACTTT.

This clonotype showed up many times. The chain employs TRBV7-8 and TRBJ1-1; tentatively, D is TRBD1 (6 bases). Between the trimmed V and J ends, which lost 5 bases and 4 bases, there was a span of 17 bases. Germline V gives CDR1 SGHVS, CDR2 FQNEAQ. This CDR3 has 15 amino acids. CDR3 in DNA: TGTGCCAGCAGCCCTCTCACAGGGCGGAGCACTGAAGCTTTCTTT. This sequence encodes CASSPLTGRSTEAFF.

In its sample, this clonotype was seen many times. The chain couples TRBV11-2 to TRBJ2-7, with 9 bases aligning to TRBD2. The trim removed 5 bases at V and 0 bases at J, leaving 17 bases unmatched. The CDR3 totals 19 residues. The germline CDR1 and CDR2 sequences are SGHAT and FQNNGV. The CDR3 DNA reads as TGTGCCAGCAGCCCGAGACTAGCGGACGCGTCAAGGAGCTCCTACGAGCAGTACTTC. This encodes CASSPRLADASRSSYEQYF.

At least ten counts were recorded for this clonotype. For the CDR3, the DNA is TGCGCCAGCAGCGGGAACGGGGCCTACGAAGAGCAGTACTTC. Its translation: CASSGNGAYEEQYF. V usage is TRBV5-1 and J usage is TRBJ2-7; the D call may be TRBD1 or TRBD2 (5 bases each). CDR1 is SGHRS, CDR2 YFSETQ, per germline. The V end was cut by 4 bases, the J end by 7 bases, with 18 bases between. There are 14 residues in the CDR3.

This clonotype was recorded at least ten times. V and J are TRBV29-1 and TRBJ2-2; D possibly corresponds to TRBD1 (6 bases). Germline CDR1 is SQVTM and CDR2 is ANQGSEA. V was shortened by 0 bases and J by 0 bases, with 14 bases between the two germline ends. This CDR3 is 17 amino acids long. The CDR3 is CSVEDRQGPTNTGELFF. The CDR3 nucleotides are TGCAGCGTTGAAGACCGGCAGGGGCCTACGAACACCGGGGAGCTGTTTTTT.

This clonotype was detected only a few times. The chain joins TRBV7-8 to TRBJ2-3; 7 bases are a match to TRBD2. The CDR3 contains 15 residues. The J segment lost 2 bases and the V segment lost 2 bases, leaving 4 bases of the junction unmatched. Per germline, CDR1 SGHVS and CDR2 FQNEAQ. CDR3 in DNA: TGTGCCAGCAGCTTATCCGCGGGAGCCACAGATACGCAGTATTTT. Translated: CASSLSAGATDTQYF.

This clonotype has only a few counts. The chain is built from TRBV20-1 and TRBJ2-1; 11 positions match TRBD1. V trimming: 6 bases; J trimming: 7 bases; junction bases outside the gene matches: 11. The germline V gene encodes CDR1 DFQATT and CDR2 SNEGSKA (reference sequence). The CDR3 loop spans 15 amino acids. CDR3 amino acids: CSARRSGQGGNEQFF. CDR3 nucleotides: TGCAGTGCCAGGCGATCGGGACAGGGGGGGAATGAGCAGTTCTTC.

This clonotype was detected ten times or more. The rearrangement joins TRBV20-1 to TRBJ2-1; weak D call: TRBD1 (6 bases). V was trimmed by 6 bases and J by 8 bases, leaving 17 bases between them. This CDR3 spans 13 amino acids. The V gene's germline CDR1 is DFQATT and CDR2 SNEGSKA (reference sequence). The chain's CDR3 is CSASGELGHEQFF. The CDR3 region has the DNA TGCAGTGCCTCAGGGGAGTTGGGCCATGAGCAGTTCTTC.

This clonotype was picked up many times. The chain joins TRBV20-1 to TRBJ1-4, with 7 bases matching TRBD1. The CDR3 runs to 13 residues. The germline V gene has CDR1 DFQATT and CDR2 SNEGSKA (reference sequence). V lost 6 bases to trimming and J lost 8 bases; unmatched junction nucleotides: 9. The CDR3 reads CSASGQVWEKLFF. In DNA form, the CDR3 reads TGCAGTGCGAGCGGACAGGTTTGGGAAAAACTGTTTTTT.

In its sample, this clonotype was seen many times. CDR3 sequence reads: CASSSSGFYGYTF. CDR3 bases: TGTGCCAGCAGCTCATCGGGGTTCTATGGCTACACCTTC. V gene TRBV11-2 combines with J gene TRBJ1-2; no definite D call. The V end was cut by 4 bases, the J end by 4 bases, with 10 bases between. The CDR3 contains 13 residues. Germline V gene data show CDR1 as SGHAT and CDR2 as FQNNGV.

The sample holds many counts of this clonotype. The CDR3 spells CASSQDAGTRNSPLHF. The DNA of the CDR3 is TGTGCCAGCAGCCAAGACGCCGGGACCAGAAATTCACCCCTCCACTTT. V usage is TRBV9 and J usage is TRBJ1-6, with D perhaps TRBD1 (5 bases). V gave up 4 bases and J gave up 7 bases, with 18 bases separating them. This CDR3 region has 16 residues. Germline-derived CDR1 and CDR2 are SGDLS and YYNGEE.

This clonotype was counted between two and nine times. The chain recombines TRBV5-6 with TRBJ1-1; 9 bases map to TRBD1. V gave up 0 bases and J gave up 6 bases; unmatched junction bases: 6. In germline, CDR1 is SGHDT, CDR2 YYEEEE. The CDR3 is 15 residues long. CDR3 region: CASSLVDRGASEAFF. CDR3 DNA: TGTGCCAGCAGCTTGGTGGACAGGGGCGCCTCTGAAGCTTTCTTT.

This clonotype appeared many times. The genes are TRBV5-5 and TRBJ2-2; D remains ambiguous. The germline V gene has CDR1 SGHKS and CDR2 YYEKEE (reference sequence). V lost 4 bases and J 9 bases, leaving 13 bases between the germline ends. The CDR3 contains 13 residues. The CDR3 DNA reads TGTGCCAGCAGCGCGCGAGGAGCAAGGGAGCTGTTTTTT. This translates into CASSARGARELFF.

This clonotype appeared many times. This chain connects TRBV5-1 to TRBJ2-7; tentatively, D is TRBD1 or TRBD2 (5 bases each). Germline-derived CDR1 and CDR2 are SGHRS and YFSETQ. Trimming left V 0 bases short and J 2 bases short, with 12 bases between. CDR3 size: 15 residues. CDR3 nucleotides: TGCGCCAGCAGCTTGGCCCCCAGGGAGCCCTACGAGCAGTACTTC. This encodes CASSLAPREPYEQYF.

The CDR3 coding sequence is TGTGCCAGCAGCCCACGACTAGCGGGAGGGTCCGGGGAGCTGTTTTTT. Encoded protein: CASSPRLAGGSGELFF. The rearrangement uses TRBV9 and TRBJ2-2, with TRBD2 identical over 14 bases. There are 16 residues in the CDR3. The J segment lost 6 bases and the V segment lost 4 bases, leaving 5 bases of the junction unmatched. CDR1 is SGDLS and CDR2 is YYNGEE in the germline V gene. The full variable domain, its missing parts supplied by reference TRBV9 and TRBJ2-2, is DSGVTQTPKHLITATGQRVTLRCSPRSGDLSVYWYQQSLDQGLQFLIQYYNGEERAKGNILERFSAQQFPDLHSELNLSSLELGDSALYFCASSPRLAGGSGELFFGEGSRLTVL.

The sample holds many counts of this clonotype. This rearrangement joins TRBV4-2 to TRBJ2-3; maybe TRBD2 (5 bases). The CDR3 is 19 residues long. Trimming took off 4 bases at V and 3 bases at J, with 26 bases between the two ends. The germline V gene encodes CDR1 LGHNA and CDR2 YNFKEQ. Here the CDR3 reads CASSPGGSRIAYGTDTQYF. The CDR3 DNA reads TGTGCCAGCAGCCCCGGAGGCTCTCGGATTGCCTATGGGACAGATACGCAGTATTTT.

This clonotype was picked up a small number of times. This rearrangement joins TRBV7-9 to TRBJ1-2; a possible D gene is TRBD1 (5 bases). Germline loops: CDR1 SEHNR, CDR2 FQNEAQ (reference sequence). The CDR3 runs 15 residues. Trimming took 2 bases from V and 3 from J, leaving 13 bases between them. The CDR3: CASSLIRGVDYGYTF. In nucleotides, the CDR3 is TGTGCCAGCAGCTTAATTCGAGGGGTCGACTATGGCTACACCTTC.

The sample holds a few counts of this clonotype. The J gene is TRBJ2-3, the V gene TRBV4-3; 10 bases line up with TRBD2. This CDR3 comprises 16 residues. V lost 4 bases and J lost 4; bases outside the gene matches: 8. CDR1 and CDR2 (germline): LGHNA, YSLEER. Written as DNA, the CDR3 is TGCGCCAGCAGCCCCATAGCGGGAGGTAGCTCAGATACGCAGTATTTT. The encoded protein is CASSPIAGGSSDTQYF.

In its sample, this clonotype was seen many times. The chain combines TRBV7-3 with TRBJ1-5; D is unclear. Per germline, CDR1 SGHTA and CDR2 FQGTGA. The CDR3 runs to 12 residues. Between the trimmed V and J ends, which lost 0 bases and 9 bases, there was a span of 6 bases. CDR3 bases: TGTGCCAGCAGCTTAACTGACGGGCCCCAGCATTTT. This gives the protein CASSLTDGPQHF.

This clonotype was counted ten times or more. This rearrangement joins TRBV7-9 to TRBJ2-3; D gene uncertain. Germline CDR1 and CDR2: SEHNR and FQNEAQ (reference sequence). The CDR3 consists of 13 residues. V gave up 2 bases and J gave up 4 bases, with 7 bases separating them. The DNA for the CDR3 is TGTGCCAGCAGCTTAAATGTGGCAGATACGCAGTATTTT. This translates into CASSLNVADTQYF.

This clonotype was counted at least ten times. The chain uses TRBV5-1 and TRBJ1-1, with 8 bases that match TRBD1. There are 15 residues in the CDR3. The V segment lost 1 base and the J segment 7 bases; nucleotides outside the gene matches: 9. Germline assignment: CDR1 SGHRS and CDR2 YFSETQ. The CDR3 spells CASSLTGQDRVEAFF. For the CDR3, the DNA is TGCGCCAGCAGCTTGACGGGACAGGATCGGGTTGAAGCTTTCTTT.

The chain employs TRBV7-9 and TRBJ2-2, with 9 bases identical to TRBD1. Germline V gives CDR1 SEHNR, CDR2 FQNEAQ (reference sequence). This CDR3 has 15 amino acids. V lost 6 bases and J lost 3; bases outside the gene matches: 5. CDR3 sequence (DNA): TGTGCCAGCAGGCCGACAGGGGGGGACACCGGGGAGCTGTTTTTT. Its protein is CASRPTGGDTGELFF.

This clonotype was detected many times. The chain couples TRBV5-1 to TRBJ1-2; D is unclear. The CDR3 has 15 residues. V dropped 4 bases and J dropped 3 bases, with 16 bases sitting between them. From germline, CDR1 is SGHRS and CDR2 YFSETQ. CDR3 nucleotide sequence: TGCGCCAGCAGCCTGAGGGCGGAGAGCCACTATGGCTACACCTTC. Translating it yields CASSLRAESHYGYTF. Variable domain in full (rest from reference TRBV5-1 and TRBJ1-2): KAGVTQTPRYLIKTRGQQVTLSCSPISGHRSVSWYQQTPGQGLQFLFEYFSETQRNKGNFPGRFSGRQFSNSRSEMNVSTLELGDSALYLCASSLRAESHYGYTFGSGTRLTVV.